The 21 T cell receptor beta chains below come from one sample, sequenced in a study of T cell repertoires in cytomegalovirus infection (dated by TCRdb to between 2018 and 2021). The sample was run on an Illumina HiSeq 1500. The raw public data were reprocessed by TCRdb itself: fastp quality trimming at Q25, MiXCR clonotype calling, in-frame beta chains only. Rows matching on CDR3 protein sequence are summarized as one entry with the most common DNA and genes. In this sample the table shows 300,000 or so distinct CDR3 sequences, roughly 9.3% of which occur a single time. Approximately 2.3% of the sample rests with the top ten. Sequenced sample: PBMCs. Receptors originate from a human donor in good health (CMV status not recorded). Some clones in this sample may be carry-over from other donors' samples.

This clonotype was recorded many times. The chain carries TRBV29-1 and TRBJ2-2, with a weak D call TRBD2 (6 bases). V lost 1 base and J 6 bases, leaving 15 bases between the germline ends. From germline, CDR1 is SQVTM and CDR2 ANQGSEA. The CDR3 loop spans 15 amino acids. The CDR3 DNA reads TGCAGCGTTGAAGTGCGGGACGGACTCTCCGGGGAGCTGTTTTTT. This translates into CSVEVRDGLSGELFF.

This clonotype has ten or more counts. The rearrangement uses TRBV7-8 and TRBJ2-1; D not resolved. Germline lookup yields CDR1 SGHVS and CDR2 FQNEAQ. Trimming removed 4 bases at V and 4 bases at J, with 11 bases between. This CDR3 has 14 residues. The CDR3, as DNA: TGTGCCAGCAGCTCGAAGTCGGGTTACAATGAGCAGTTCTTC. Its translation: CASSSKSGYNEQFF.

This clonotype came up many times. The chain carries TRBV4-1 and TRBJ2-1; a weak D match, TRBD2 (6 bases). Germline V gene data show CDR1 as MGHRA and CDR2 as YSYEKL. This CDR3 has 15 amino acids. Trimming stripped 4 bases from V and 0 bases from J, with 10 bases between. The DNA for the CDR3 is TGCGCCAGCAGCCCGGGAGTTAGCTCCTACAATGAGCAGTTCTTC. This gives the protein CASSPGVSSYNEQFF.

This clonotype was detected many times. V usage is TRBV7-2 and J usage is TRBJ2-2, with TRBD2 matching 8 bases. The V gene's germline CDR1 is SGHTA and CDR2 FQGNSA. CDR3 length: 15 residues. V was clipped by 2 bases and J by 3 bases; unmatched bases: 2. CDR3 amino acids: CASSLSGGHTGELFF. The CDR3 bases are TGTGCCAGCAGCTTAAGCGGGGGCCACACCGGGGAGCTGTTTTTT.

The chain joins TRBV5-1 to TRBJ1-5; the D gene is possibly TRBD1 (6 bases). V lost 4 bases, J lost 0 bases, and 11 bases lay in between. This CDR3 has 15 amino acids. CDR1 is SGHRS, CDR2 YFSETQ, per germline. The CDR3 nucleotides read TGCGCCAGCAGCCCTGGGACATCTAGCAATCAGCCCCAGCATTTT. This encodes CASSPGTSSNQPQHF. Full variable domain (rest looked up from reference TRBV5-1 and TRBJ1-5): KAGVTQTPRYLIKTRGQQVTLSCSPISGHRSVSWYQQTPGQGLQFLFEYFSETQRNKGNFPGRFSGRQFSNSRSEMNVSTLELGDSALYLCASSPGTSSNQPQHFGDGTRLSIL.

The CDR3 spells CSARSGGDYGYTF. For the CDR3, the DNA is TGCAGTGCTAGGTCAGGGGGCGACTATGGCTACACCTTC. This chain connects TRBV20-1 to TRBJ1-2, with 8 bases fitting TRBD1. After removal of 3 bases from V and 3 bases from J, the junction contained 3 bases not matched to a gene. The CDR3 runs 13 residues. CDR1 and CDR2 (germline): DFQATT, SNEGSKA (reference sequence).

The J gene is TRBJ1-1, the V gene TRBV20-1; tentatively, D is TRBD1 (5 bases). The CDR3 is 16 residues long. Trimming took off 1 base at V and 1 base at J, with 16 bases between the two ends. In germline, CDR1 is DFQATT, CDR2 SNEGSKA (reference sequence). CDR3 DNA: TGCAGTGCTAGAGGGATAACTTTTACAGGGAACACTGAAGCTTTCTTT. It is translated as CSARGITFTGNTEAFF.

This sequence joins TRBV14 and TRBJ2-2; no clear D. CDR3 length: 14 amino acids. The V gene's germline CDR1 is SGHDN and CDR2 FVKESK. Trimming stripped 5 bases from V and 3 bases from J, with 10 bases between. The CDR3, as DNA: TGTGCCAGCAGCGCGCACAGTGACACCGGGGAGCTGTTTTTT. Its translation: CASSAHSDTGELFF.

A note on this clonotype: A single base separates this from a much larger clone, so it may be a read error. The rearrangement joins TRBV5-1 to TRBJ2-6; D uncertain. The CDR3 length is 15 residues. V lost 2 bases, J lost 8 bases, and 14 bases lay in between. Germline V gene data show CDR1 as SGHRS and CDR2 as YFSETQ. The CDR3 region is CASSFNHAGSNVLTF. CDR3 coding DNA: TGCGCCAGCAGCTTTAATCATGCCGGGTCCAACGTCCTGACTTTC.

This clonotype has a handful of counts. V and J are TRBV6-1 and TRBJ1-6; D gene unclear. V lost 8 bases to trimming and J lost 5 bases, with 16 bases between them. Germline loops: CDR1 MNHNS, CDR2 SASEGT. This CDR3 is built from 15 residues. The CDR3 DNA sequence: TGTGCCAGCGACCAGTATAGGCAAAATAATTCACCCCTCCACTTT. Its protein product is CASDQYRQNNSPLHF.

In its sample, this clonotype was seen many times. The chain has TRBV10-3 and TRBJ1-6, with 7 positions matching TRBD1. CDR3 length: 19 amino acids. After removal of 3 bases from V and 9 bases from J, the junction contained 20 bases not matched to a gene. Germline loops: CDR1 ENHRY, CDR2 SYGVKD. CDR3 amino acids: CAISDVGGSAARGSSPLHF. The CDR3 nucleotides are TGTGCCATCAGTGACGTAGGAGGTTCAGCGGCCAGGGGGAGTTCACCCCTCCACTTT.

At least ten counts were recorded for this clonotype. The chain carries TRBV6-1 and TRBJ2-3, with TRBD1 identical over 10 bases. The V segment lost 6 bases and the J segment 1 base; nucleotides outside the gene matches: 7. Germline lookup yields CDR1 MNHNS and CDR2 SASEGT. This CDR3 is 16 amino acids long. The CDR3 is CASSPTGTGGTDTQYF. Written as DNA, the CDR3 is TGTGCCAGCAGCCCAACCGGGACAGGGGGCACAGATACGCAGTATTTT.

This clonotype has a count of ten or more. The rearrangement uses TRBV7-2 and TRBJ1-2; D not resolved. The CDR3 is 14 residues long. The germline V and J ends were trimmed by 5 bases and 8 bases, with 18 bases remaining between them. Germline V CDR1 and CDR2: SGHTA, FQGNSA. The CDR3 is CASSEAGSFGGYTF. The CDR3 DNA sequence: TGTGCCAGCAGCGAAGCGGGCAGCTTTGGGGGCTACACCTTC. The full variable domain, its missing parts supplied by reference TRBV7-2 and TRBJ1-2, is GAGVSQSPSNKVTEKGKDVELRCDPISGHTALYWYRQSLGQGLEFLIYFQGNSAPDKSGLPSDRFSAERTGGSVSTLTIQRTQQEDSAVYLCASSEAGSFGGYTFGSGTRLTVV.

This clonotype was counted at least ten times. This chain connects TRBV14 to TRBJ1-4; D unresolved. The CDR3 has 17 amino acids. Trimming took 1 base from V and 0 from J, leaving 12 bases between them. CDR1 SGHDN and CDR2 FVKESK come from the germline V gene. CDR3 coding DNA: TGTGCCAGCAGCCAAGTAGCAGGCTTGGCAACTAATGAAAAACTGTTTTTT. This codes for CASSQVAGLATNEKLFF.

This clonotype was observed a few times. The chain couples TRBV5-1 to TRBJ2-1; unclear D gene. V was pared by 1 base and J by 7 bases, with 12 bases between. This CDR3 region has 14 residues. Germline V gene lookup returns CDR1 SGHRS and CDR2 YFSETQ. In nucleotides, the CDR3 is TGCGCCAGCAGCTTGCGTGTGGGGATGAATGAGCAGTTCTTC. Amino acids: CASSLRVGMNEQFF.

This clonotype was seen ten or more times. J is TRBJ1-2 and V is TRBV7-9, with D unresolved. Germline lookup yields CDR1 SEHNR and CDR2 FQNEAQ (reference sequence). This CDR3 has 13 amino acids. Trimming removed 1 base at V and 5 bases at J, with 8 bases between. The CDR3 coding sequence is TGTGCCAGCAGCTTAGACCGCTGGTATGGCTACACCTTC. It codes for CASSLDRWYGYTF.

The gene calls are TRBV5-1 and TRBJ2-7; D call uncertain. V gave up 7 bases and J gave up 7 bases, with 24 bases separating them. Germline loops: CDR1 SGHRS, CDR2 YFSETQ. The CDR3 runs 15 residues. Here the CDR3 DNA reads TGCGCCAGCCCTAATGGGTGCCCTCCTAGGATTGAGCAGTACGTC. It specifies CASPNGCPPRIEQYV.

This clonotype was detected many times. The chain joins TRBV10-3 to TRBJ2-1; the D gene is possibly TRBD1 (6 bases). Between the trimmed V and J ends, which lost 11 bases and 0 bases, there was a span of 11 bases. This CDR3 region has 13 residues. Germline lookup yields CDR1 ENHRY and CDR2 SYGVKD. CDR3 sequence (DNA): TGTGCCCTAGGACAGAGCTCCTACAATGAGCAGTTCTTC. This sequence encodes CALGQSSYNEQFF.

This chain joins TRBV28 and TRBJ2-2, with TRBD1 as a possible D gene (6 bases). The CDR3 length is 13 residues. V was cut by 11 bases and J by 2 bases, with 12 bases left in between. Germline-derived CDR1 and CDR2 are MDHEN and SYDVKM. The CDR3 bases are TGTGCCGCTAGGGACACCAACACCGGGGAGCTGTTTTTT. This sequence encodes CAARDTNTGELFF.

Ten or more counts support this clonotype. The chain uses TRBV29-1 and TRBJ1-2; the match to TRBD1 covers 10 bases. Per germline, CDR1 SQVTM and CDR2 ANQGSEA. V shed 6 bases and J 2 bases; nucleotides not matched to a gene: 18. The CDR3 extends over 18 amino acids. In nucleotides, the CDR3 is TGCAGCGTCCAAACGAACCGGGACAGGGGCCGGGTGAACTATGGCTACACCTTC. Amino acids: CSVQTNRDRGRVNYGYTF.

This clonotype was observed a few times. DNA for the CDR3: TGCGCCAGCAGCCCGGGACAGGGGGTGGGAAACATTCAGTACTTC. This codes for CASSPGQGVGNIQYF. V and J are TRBV4-3 and TRBJ2-4; 11 bases are a match to TRBD1. With V trimmed by 4 bases and J by 6 bases, 5 bases remained unmatched. This CDR3 has 15 residues. CDR1 LGHNA and CDR2 YSLEER come from the germline V gene.